This record covers a single TCR beta chain. Its antigen is undetermined. The sample is drawn from a study of graft-versus-host responses after intestinal transplantation. Study summary: Induction using anti-thymocyte globulin, followed by tacrolimus and steroids for two to four years, was given to all recipients. Study-level points and caveats: High graft-versus-host to host-versus-graft clonal ratios were seen in allografts of patients with graft-donor T cell macrochimerism. Early post-transplant HvG declines showed an association with peak circulating GvH clone levels.

Trimming removed 6 bases at V and 0 bases at J, with 11 bases between. CDR3 size: 15 residues. CDR1 is MNHEY, CDR2 SVGAGI, per germline. The data were produced by immunoSEQ multiplex PCR, yet TCRdb's version contains in-frame clones alone and is incomplete. The sample lists roughly 97,000 clones, 90% occurring once. Sequencing was performed on PBMCs, taken approximately 470 days after intestinal transplant. The sequence derives from a human patient who received an intestinal transplant, so some T cells may come from the graft donor. The chain carries TRBV6-5 and TRBJ1-4; maybe TRBD1 (6 bases). Written as DNA, the CDR3 is TGTGCCAGCAGCCGTTACAGGGCAACTAATGAAAAACTGTTTTTT. Translation gives CASSRYRATNEKLFF.